The 10 T cell receptor beta chains reported below all come from one sample, sequenced in a study of shared clonotypes between healthy human individuals. Clones were sequenced by immunoSEQ multiplex PCR, and TCRdb holds only the in-frame ones, with some missing. The sample comprises hundreds of thousands of clones, roughly four fifths of which are singletons, and roughly 13% rests with the top ten. The sequencing input was PBMCs. The receptors shown here come from a woman in her forties in good health. Some clones in this sample may be carry-over from other donors' samples.

The chain carries TRBV19 and TRBJ1-5; D is possibly TRBD1 (5 bases). Germline lookup yields CDR1 LNHDA and CDR2 SQIVND (reference sequence). This CDR3 is 15 amino acids long. V was clipped by 7 bases and J by 5 bases, with 18 bases between them. The CDR3: CASNFQQEGYQPQHF. The CDR3 DNA follows: TGTGCCAGTAATTTCCAGCAGGAGGGGTATCAGCCCCAGCATTTT.

The chain uses TRBV28 and TRBJ1-5; D uncertain. The ends were cut back, 5 bases at V and 5 bases at J, with 4 bases in the middle. Germline-derived CDR1 and CDR2 are MDHEN and SYDVKM. This CDR3 contains 11 residues. CDR3 region: CASSRDQPQHF. For the CDR3, the DNA is TGTGCCAGCAGTCGTGATCAGCCCCAGCATTTT.

The J gene is TRBJ2-1, the V gene TRBV27; D could derive from TRBD1 or TRBD2 (5 bases each). Per the germline V gene, CDR1 is MNHEY and CDR2 is SMNVEV (reference sequence). CDR3 length equals 13 residues. V was pared by 6 bases and J by 6 bases, with 12 bases between. The CDR3 region has the DNA TGTGCCAGCAGACCCGGGACCGCCAATGAGCAGTTCTTC. Its translation is CASRPGTANEQFF.

The chain has TRBV7-3 and TRBJ2-1; the match to TRBD2 covers 9 bases. Trimming removed 1 base from V and 6 bases from J; junction bases left unmatched: 4. Germline V gives CDR1 SGHTA, CDR2 FQGTGA. The CDR3 spans 15 residues. The CDR3 nucleotides are TGTGCCAGCAGCTTAAGTGGGACTAGCATCAATGAGCAGTTCTTC. It translates to CASSLSGTSINEQFF.

The chain couples TRBV7-3 to TRBJ2-3; 7 bases are a match to TRBD2. The J segment lost 3 bases and the V segment lost 2 bases, leaving 8 bases of the junction unmatched. Germline CDR1 and CDR2: SGHTA and FQGTGA. The length of the CDR3 is 16 residues. The CDR3 sequence is CASSLGTLADTDTQYF. In nucleotides, the CDR3 is TGTGCCAGCAGCTTAGGTACGCTAGCGGATACAGATACGCAGTATTTT.

This clone was recorded at least ten times. This chain connects TRBV2 to TRBJ2-4; D is possibly TRBD1 or TRBD2 (6 bases each). The V and J ends lost 4 bases and 6 bases respectively, with 19 bases between them. This CDR3 is built from 16 residues. From germline, CDR1 is SNHLY and CDR2 FYNNEI. The CDR3 protein is CASSVTSGAGGNIQYF. The CDR3 DNA reads as TGTGCCAGCAGTGTGACTTCAGGGGCCGGGGGAAACATTCAGTACTTC.

CDR3 sequence: CASRALAGYQETQYF. The CDR3 DNA is TGTGCCAGCAGGGCCCTAGCGGGCTACCAAGAGACCCAGTACTTC. This chain connects TRBV28 to TRBJ2-5; the match to TRBD2 covers 8 bases. J was trimmed by 0 bases and V by 6 bases; bases with no gene match: 6. The length of the CDR3 is 15 residues. Germline V gene lookup returns CDR1 MDHEN and CDR2 SYDVKM.

The rearrangement joins TRBV19 to TRBJ1-1, with a weak D call TRBD1 (5 bases). V gave up 3 bases and J gave up 1 base, with 9 bases separating them. This CDR3 contains 14 residues. Germline V gene sequence: CDR1 LNHDA, CDR2 SQIVND (reference sequence). For the CDR3, the DNA is TGTGCCAGTAGTATCTCCCAGGGGAACACTGAAGCTTTCTTT. Translated, it gives CASSISQGNTEAFF.

V and J are TRBV5-1 and TRBJ2-7, with TRBD1 matching over 11 bases. V trimming: 3 bases; J trimming: 0 bases; junction bases outside the gene matches: 5. The CDR3 loop spans 16 amino acids. Germline V CDR1 and CDR2: SGHRS, YFSETQ. The CDR3 sequence: CASSSGTGGLSYEQYF. The DNA of the CDR3 is TGCGCCAGCAGCTCCGGGACAGGGGGTCTCTCCTACGAGCAGTACTTC. Full variable domain (rest looked up from reference TRBV5-1 and TRBJ2-7): KAGVTQTPRYLIKTRGQQVTLSCSPISGHRSVSWYQQTPGQGLQFLFEYFSETQRNKGNFPGRFSGRQFSNSRSEMNVSTLELGDSALYLCASSSGTGGLSYEQYFGPGTRLTVT.

Concerning this clone: The same CDR3 is also encoded by other DNA sequences in this sample. The V and J genes are TRBV11-2 and TRBJ2-5; D not resolved. The end of the DNA is better explained by TRBJ2-7, so the J call may be wrong. This CDR3 contains 12 residues. From germline, CDR1 is SGHAT and CDR2 FQNNGV. Written as DNA, the CDR3 is TGTGCCAGCAGCTTGGTATCCTACGAGCAGTACTTC. Residues: CASSLVSYEQYF.